The text below deals with one T cell receptor (beta chain). Study processing details: Amplification of reference gene primers provided the estimated nucleated cell counts. Data came from immunoSEQ multiplex PCR; TCRdb stores just in-frame clones and leaves some out. That table gives V, J and clone size, and the DNA gave D and trimming. The sample has over 200,000 clones, around 88% seen once; the top ten hold roughly 5.7%. The germline V gene has CDR1 LNHDA and CDR2 SQIVND (reference sequence). CDR3 size: 12 residues. V was shortened by 6 bases and J by 11 bases, with 16 bases between the two germline ends. The record originates from a study of blood T cell repertoires in COVID-19. Study details: Specimens from acute and convalescent COVID-19 originated in the United States, Italy and Spain. PBMCs, B-cell-depleted T cells, or T cells were the source of the cDNA or gDNA that made up the material.

Sequenced sample: peripheral blood. This rearrangement joins TRBV19 to TRBJ1-1; the D is unclear. The sequence derives from an elderly man with acute or convalescent COVID-19. The CDR3 nucleotides read TGTGCCAGTAGGAATCCGGGAGGGAGGGCTTTCTTT. Amino acids: CASRNPGGRAFF. Full variable domain (outside the CDR3, taken from reference TRBV19 and TRBJ1-1): DGGITQSPKYLFRKEGQNVTLSCEQNLNHDAMYWYRQDPGQGLRLIYYSQIVNDFQKGDIAEGYSVSREKKESFPLTVTSAQKNPTAFYLCASRNPGGRAFFGQGTRLTVV.